This TCR beta chain was recorded in a study of control samples from healthy donors and cancer patients. TCRdb's table, derived via immunoSEQ multiplex PCR, lists solely in-frame clones and lacks some. The sample records over 80,000 clones, around three quarters being singletons. The CDR3 has 15 residues. The germline gives CDR1 LNHDA, CDR2 SQIVND (reference sequence). With 6 bases clipped from V and 6 bases from J, the junction kept 11 bases outside the gene matches. The TCR originated in a woman aged 25-40 years in good health. The rearrangement joins TRBV19 to TRBJ1-5, with TRBD1 matching over 7 bases. The sample consisted of blood. CDR3 in amino acids: CASSLVSGGTQPQHF. The CDR3 DNA sequence: TGTGCCAGTAGCTTGGTATCAGGGGGTACTCAGCCCCAGCATTTT.